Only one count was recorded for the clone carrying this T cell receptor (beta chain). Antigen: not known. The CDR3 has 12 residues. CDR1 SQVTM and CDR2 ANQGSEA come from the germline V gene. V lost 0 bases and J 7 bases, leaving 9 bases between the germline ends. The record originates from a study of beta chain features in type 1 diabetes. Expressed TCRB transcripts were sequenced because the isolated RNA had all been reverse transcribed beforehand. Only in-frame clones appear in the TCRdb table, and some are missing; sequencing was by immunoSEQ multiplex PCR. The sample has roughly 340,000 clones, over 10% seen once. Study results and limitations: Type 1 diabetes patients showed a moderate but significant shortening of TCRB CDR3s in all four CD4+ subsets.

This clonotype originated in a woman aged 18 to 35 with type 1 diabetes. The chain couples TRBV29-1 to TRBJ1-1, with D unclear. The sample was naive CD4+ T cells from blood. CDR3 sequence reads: CSVEDYFVEAFF. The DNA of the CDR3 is TGCAGCGTTGAAGACTACTTCGTTGAAGCTTTCTTT.